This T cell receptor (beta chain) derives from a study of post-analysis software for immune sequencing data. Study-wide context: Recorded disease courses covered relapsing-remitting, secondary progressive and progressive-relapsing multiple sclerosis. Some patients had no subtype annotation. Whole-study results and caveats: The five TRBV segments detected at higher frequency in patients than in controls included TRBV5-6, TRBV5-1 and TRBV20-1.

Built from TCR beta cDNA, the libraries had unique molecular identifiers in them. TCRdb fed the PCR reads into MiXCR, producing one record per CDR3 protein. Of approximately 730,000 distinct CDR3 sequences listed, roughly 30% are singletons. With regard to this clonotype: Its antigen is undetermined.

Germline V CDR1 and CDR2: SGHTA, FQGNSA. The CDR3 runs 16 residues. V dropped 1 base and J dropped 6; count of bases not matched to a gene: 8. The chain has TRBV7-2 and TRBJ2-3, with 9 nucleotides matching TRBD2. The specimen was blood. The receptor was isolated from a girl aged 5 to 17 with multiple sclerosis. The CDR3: CASSLDGRGGADTQYF. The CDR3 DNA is TGTGCCAGCAGCTTAGACGGGCGGGGGGGCGCGGATACGCAGTATTTT.